This T cell receptor (beta chain) was profiled in a study of radiation and T cells in renal cell carcinoma. Study-wide results and limits: From baseline, blood top tumor clonotypes peaked at 2 weeks post-radiation.

Comment on this clone: As yet, its antigen is unknown.

Some clones are missing from TCRdb's copy, which holds only in-frame ones; the method was immunoSEQ multiplex PCR. This table holds about 130,000 clones, about four fifths found once. Trimming took 4 bases from V and 3 from J, leaving 12 bases between them. Per germline, CDR1 MDHEN and CDR2 SYDVKM. The CDR3 contains 14 residues. Sample time point: baseline pretreatment blood. This sample's treatment: 15 Gy SBRT to primary tumor, nephrectomy 4 weeks later. Serial blood draws occurred at baseline and 2 and 4 weeks post-SBRT. This renal cell carcinoma was of the clear cell type. The input for sequencing was blood, taken from a patient whose treatment included radiotherapy and nephrectomy. This TCR was sampled from an older woman with renal cell carcinoma. The V call is TRBV28, the J call TRBJ1-2; D ambiguous. Here the CDR3 DNA reads TGTGCCAGCAGTTCCCCCCACAAGGACTATGGCTACACCTTC. It yields the protein CASSSPHKDYGYTF.